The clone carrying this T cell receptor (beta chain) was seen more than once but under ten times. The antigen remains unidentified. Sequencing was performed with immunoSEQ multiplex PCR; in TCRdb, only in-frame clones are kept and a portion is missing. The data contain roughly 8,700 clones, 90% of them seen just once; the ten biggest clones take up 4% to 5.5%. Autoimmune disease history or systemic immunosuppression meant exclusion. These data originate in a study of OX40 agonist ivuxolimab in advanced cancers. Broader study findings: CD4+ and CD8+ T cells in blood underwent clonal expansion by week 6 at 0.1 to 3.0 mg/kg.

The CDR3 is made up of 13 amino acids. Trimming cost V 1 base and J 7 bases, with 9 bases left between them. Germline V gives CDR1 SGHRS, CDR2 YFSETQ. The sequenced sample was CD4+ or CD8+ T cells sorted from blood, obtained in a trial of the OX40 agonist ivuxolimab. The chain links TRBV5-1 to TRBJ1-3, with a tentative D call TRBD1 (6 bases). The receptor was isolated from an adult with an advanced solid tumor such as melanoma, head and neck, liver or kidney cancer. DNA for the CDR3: TGCGCCAGCAGCTTGAGGGGGGGTAACACCATATATTTT. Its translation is CASSLRGGNTIYF.